This passage covers 5 T cell receptor beta chains from one sample sequenced in a study of blood T cell repertoires in COVID-19. Produced via immunoSEQ multiplex PCR; TCRdb's table is partial and in-frame only. The sample lists approximately 190,000 clones, about 88% occurring once. The source material was peripheral blood. These receptor sequences come from a woman aged 40 to 50 who had recovered from COVID-19.

V gene TRBV7-2 combines with J gene TRBJ1-5; no clear D. V was clipped by 5 bases and J by 5 bases, with 16 bases between them. This CDR3 comprises 15 residues. Germline CDR1 reads SGHTA; CDR2 reads FQGNSA. This CDR3 is CASSAHQGSDQPQHF. CDR3 bases: TGTGCCAGCAGCGCCCACCAAGGGAGCGATCAGCCCCAGCATTTT.

V gene TRBV6-6 combines with J gene TRBJ2-7; TRBD1 aligns across 8 bases. J gave up 9 bases and V 6 bases, and 19 bases lay outside the gene matches. Germline-derived CDR1 and CDR2 are MNHNY and SVGAGI (reference sequence). This CDR3 is 16 amino acids long. The CDR3 sequence is CASSPTSGQGGSRQYF. The CDR3 nucleotides read TGTGCCAGCAGCCCTACCTCAGGACAGGGTGGGTCTCGGCAGTACTTC.

The chain carries TRBV30 and TRBJ2-4; 7 nucleotides agree with TRBD2. CDR3 length: 13 amino acids. Unmatched junction bases numbered 6, after V lost 3 bases and J lost 7 bases. CDR1 and CDR2 (germline): GTSNPN, SVGIG (reference sequence). CDR3 protein: CAWSGSGRNIQYF. The CDR3 coding sequence is TGTGCCTGGAGCGGTAGCGGGCGGAACATTCAGTACTTC.

The gene calls are TRBV19 and TRBJ2-5; D not resolved. V shed 6 bases and J shed 5 bases, with 13 bases lying between them. This CDR3 contains 13 residues. CDR1 LNHDA and CDR2 SQIVND come from the germline V gene (reference sequence). CDR3 coding DNA: TGTGCCAGTAGAAGACCTCCGGAGGAGACCCAGTACTTC. This sequence encodes CASRRPPEETQYF.

J is TRBJ1-2 and V is TRBV2; TRBD1 might be the D (5 bases). The CDR3 is 12 amino acids. V lost 8 bases to trimming and J lost 3 bases, with 10 bases between them. Looked up from germline, CDR1 is SNHLY and CDR2 is FYNNEI. In DNA form, the CDR3 reads TGTGCCAGCGTGGGGGGGGACTATGGCTACACCTTC. It is translated as CASVGGDYGYTF.